The rows below give T cell receptor beta chains drawn from one sample of a study of OX40 agonist ivuxolimab in advanced cancers. The method was immunoSEQ multiplex PCR; TCRdb's version includes in-frame clones alone and lacks a portion of them. This sample has about 100,000 clones, with about 88% found just once. The sequencing here drew on CD4+ or CD8+ T cells sorted from blood, taken in a trial of the OX40 agonist ivuxolimab. The receptors were sampled from an adult with an advanced solid tumor such as melanoma, head and neck, liver or kidney cancer. The CDR3 runs from the conserved cysteine through the conserved F or W. A D gene is named only where the DNA matches it firmly. Rows may omit the clone size; those that give it use once, few, many or a size class.

>TRBJ1-1|NA|TRBD1|TRBV11-3
CASSLGQGANTEAFF
TGTGCCAGCAGCTTAGGACAGGGGGCTAACACTGAAGCTTTCTTT
>TRBJ1-4|NA|NA|TRBV5-1
CASSLYRVWAREKLFF
TGCGCCAGCAGCCTTTACAGGGTTTGGGCACGTGAAAAACTGTTTTTT
>TRBJ2-5|NA|NA|TRBV11-2
CASSLVETQYF
TGTGCCAGCAGCTTAGTGGAGACCCAGTACTTC
>TRBJ2-1|NA|TRBD2|TRBV27
CASKLTPGLAGSYNEQFF
TGTGCCAGCAAATTGACACCGGGACTAGCGGGCTCCTACAATGAGCAGTTCTTC
>TRBJ2-5|NA|TRBD1|TRBV30
CAWKDRETQYF
TGTGCCTGGAAGGACAGGGAGACCCAGTACTTC
>TRBJ2-3|NA|NA|TRBV5-5
CASSLGVQAGVGSTDTQYF
TGTGCCAGCAGCTTGGGAGTCCAAGCAGGGGTCGGAAGCACAGATACGCAGTATTTT
>TRBJ2-2|NA|NA|TRBV7-7
CASSPAGTGELFF
TGTGCCAGCAGCCCCGCCGGCACCGGGGAGCTGTTTTTT
>TRBJ1-1|NA|TRBD1|TRBV7-3
CASSQTTGVNTEAFF
TGTGCCAGCAGCCAGACGACAGGGGTGAACACTGAAGCTTTCTTT
>TRBJ2-7|once|TRBD2|TRBV5-1
CASSPETSGRPRKYF
TGCGCCAGCAGCCCGGAGACTAGCGGGAGGCCACGGAAGTACTTC
>TRBJ2-3|NA|TRBD2|TRBV5-4
CASSSVRLAGGDTQYF
TGTGCCAGCAGCTCGGTTCGACTAGCGGGAGGGGATACGCAGTATTTT
>TRBJ1-6|NA|TRBD1|TRBV5-6
CASSTDRANSPLHF
TGTGCCAGCAGCACGGACAGGGCCAATTCACCCCTCCACTTT
>TRBJ2-7|NA|TRBD1|TRBV5-4
CASSLEWRTGTYEQYF
TGTGCCAGCAGCTTGGAGTGGCGGACAGGAACCTACGAGCAGTACTTC
>TRBJ2-1|NA|TRBD2|TRBV6-5
CASSLGAGSSYNEQFF
TGTGCCAGCAGTTTGGGAGCGGGGAGCTCCTACAATGAGCAGTTCTTC
>TRBJ2-2|NA|TRBD1|TRBV18
CASSPKDRVATGELFF
TGTGCCAGCTCACCAAAGGACAGGGTTGCAACCGGGGAGCTGTTTTTT
>TRBJ1-1|once|TRBD1|TRBV6-5
CASSLDRVNTEAFF
TGTGCCAGCAGCTTGGACAGGGTGAACACTGAAGCTTTCTTT
>TRBJ2-5|NA|NA|TRBV5-4
CASSNNLGEQETQYF
TGTGCCAGCAGCAACAATTTGGGAGAACAAGAGACCCAGTACTTC
>TRBJ2-7|NA|TRBD1|TRBV30
CAWSNRQGTEQYF
TGTGCCTGGAGTAATAGACAGGGTACAGAGCAGTACTTC
>TRBJ2-7|NA|NA|TRBV18
CASSPLDVGEQYF
TGTGCCAGCTCACCACTTGACGTGGGCGAGCAGTACTTC
>TRBJ2-1|NA|TRBD2|TRBV6-1
CASSFSGGAYNEQFF
TGTGCCAGCAGTTTTAGCGGGGGGGCCTACAATGAGCAGTTCTTC
>TRBJ2-1|NA|NA|TRBV14
CASSQARGALKFF
TGTGCCAGCAGCCAAGCTCGGGGGGCCCTTAAGTTCTTC
>TRBJ1-1|NA|TRBD1|TRBV6-1
CASSGRDRGVSGGTEAFF
TGTGCCAGCAGTGGCCGCGACAGGGGAGTGTCCGGGGGTACTGAAGCTTTCTTT
>TRBJ1-3|NA|NA|TRBV18
CASSPGNGGSSGNTIYF
TGTGCCAGCTCACCAGGTAACGGCGGCAGCTCTGGAAACACCATATATTTT
>TRBJ1-1|few|TRBD1|TRBV29-1
CSVGQGPTEAFF
TGCAGCGTGGGACAGGGCCCAACTGAAGCTTTCTTT
>TRBJ1-6|NA|NA|TRBV6-1
CASSFGFGSPLHF
TGTGCCAGCAGTTTTGGGTTCGGGTCACCCCTCCACTTT
>TRBJ2-7|NA|NA|TRBV1
CTSSHRGGASSYEQYF
TGCACCAGCAGCCATAGAGGGGGGGCTAGCTCCTACGAGCAGTACTTC
>TRBJ2-1|NA|NA|TRBV2
CASSALAVMGNEQFF
TGTGCCAGCAGTGCTTTAGCGGTGATGGGCAATGAGCAGTTCTTC
>TRBJ2-1|NA|NA|TRBV28
CASRGGAGAQEQFF
TGTGCCAGCAGGGGGGGGGCTGGGGCACAGGAGCAGTTCTTC
>TRBJ2-3|NA|NA|TRBV7-2
CASSSRRGSTDTQYF
TGTGCCAGCAGCTCCCGGAGGGGTAGCACAGATACGCAGTATTTT
>TRBJ2-2|NA|TRBD1|TRBV2
CASSADRGRYTGELFF
TGTGCCAGCAGCGCTGACAGGGGGAGGTACACCGGGGAGCTGTTTTTT
>TRBJ2-6|few|TRBD1|TRBV29-1
CSVGRTGPGANVLTF
TGCAGCGTTGGAAGGACAGGCCCTGGGGCCAACGTCCTGACTTTC